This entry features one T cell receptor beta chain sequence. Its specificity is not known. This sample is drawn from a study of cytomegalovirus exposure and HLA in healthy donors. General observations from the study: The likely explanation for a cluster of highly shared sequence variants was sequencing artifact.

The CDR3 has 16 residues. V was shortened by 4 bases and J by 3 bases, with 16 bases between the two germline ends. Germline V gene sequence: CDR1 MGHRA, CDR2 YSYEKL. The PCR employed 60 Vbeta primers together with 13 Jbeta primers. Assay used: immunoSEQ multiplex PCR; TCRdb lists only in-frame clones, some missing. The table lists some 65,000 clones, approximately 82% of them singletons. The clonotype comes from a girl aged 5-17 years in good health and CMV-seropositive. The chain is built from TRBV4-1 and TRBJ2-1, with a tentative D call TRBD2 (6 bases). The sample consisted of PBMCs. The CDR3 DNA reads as TGCGCCAGCAGCCCTCTCCGGAGCGGGTTCTACAATGAGCAGTTCTTC. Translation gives CASSPLRSGFYNEQFF.